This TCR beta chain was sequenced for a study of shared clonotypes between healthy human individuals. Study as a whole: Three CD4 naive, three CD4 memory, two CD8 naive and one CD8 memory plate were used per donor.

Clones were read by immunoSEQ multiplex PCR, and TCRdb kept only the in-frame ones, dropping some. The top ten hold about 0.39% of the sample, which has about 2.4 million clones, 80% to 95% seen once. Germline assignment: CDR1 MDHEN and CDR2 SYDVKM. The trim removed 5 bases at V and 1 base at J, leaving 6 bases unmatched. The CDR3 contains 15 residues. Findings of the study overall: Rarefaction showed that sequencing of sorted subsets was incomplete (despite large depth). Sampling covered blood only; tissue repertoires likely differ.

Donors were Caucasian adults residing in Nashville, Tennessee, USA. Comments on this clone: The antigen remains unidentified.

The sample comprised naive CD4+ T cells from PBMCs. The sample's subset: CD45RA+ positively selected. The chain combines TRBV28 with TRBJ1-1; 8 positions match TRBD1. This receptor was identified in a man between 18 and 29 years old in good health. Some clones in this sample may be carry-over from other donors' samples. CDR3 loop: CASSIGDRRNTEAFF. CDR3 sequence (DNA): TGTGCCAGCAGTATCGGGGACAGGAGGAACACTGAAGCTTTCTTT.